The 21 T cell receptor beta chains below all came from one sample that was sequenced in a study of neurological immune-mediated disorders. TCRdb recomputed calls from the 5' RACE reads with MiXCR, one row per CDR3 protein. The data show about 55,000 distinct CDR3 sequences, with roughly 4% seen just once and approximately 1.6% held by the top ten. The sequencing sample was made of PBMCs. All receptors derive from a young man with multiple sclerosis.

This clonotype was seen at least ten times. CDR3 sequence (DNA): TGTGCCAGCAGTGAAATTAGGACAGGTTCGAACACTGAAGCTTTCTTT. It codes for CASSEIRTGSNTEAFF. This chain links TRBV12-3 or TRBV12-4 with TRBJ1-1; TRBD1 agrees at 7 bases. This CDR3 is 16 amino acids long. The V gene end was trimmed by 5 bases and the J gene end by 1 base; junction bases not matched to a gene: 10.

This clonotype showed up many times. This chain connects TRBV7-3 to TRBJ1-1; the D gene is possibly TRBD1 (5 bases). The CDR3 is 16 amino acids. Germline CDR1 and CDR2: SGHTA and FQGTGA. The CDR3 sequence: CVAFRGRYAMNTEAFF. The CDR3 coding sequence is TGTGTCGCGTTCCGGGGGAGATACGCGATGAACACTGAAGCTTTCTTT.

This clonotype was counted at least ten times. CDR3 loop: CSAKTRWNPNSYNEQFF. The CDR3, as DNA: TGCAGTGCCAAGACAAGGTGGAACCCTAACTCCTACAATGAGCAGTTCTTC. This chain links TRBV20-1 with TRBJ2-1, with D uncertain. Trimming cost V 6 bases and J 0 bases, with 21 bases left between them. Looked up from germline, CDR1 is DFQATT and CDR2 is SNEGSKA (reference sequence). There are 17 residues in the CDR3.

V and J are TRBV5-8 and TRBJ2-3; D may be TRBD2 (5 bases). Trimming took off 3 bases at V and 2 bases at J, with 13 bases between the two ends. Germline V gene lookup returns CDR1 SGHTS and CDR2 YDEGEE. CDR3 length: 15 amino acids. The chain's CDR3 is CASSSGNPPTDTQYF. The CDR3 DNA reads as TGTGCCAGCAGCTCCGGGAATCCCCCCACAGATACGCAGTATTTT. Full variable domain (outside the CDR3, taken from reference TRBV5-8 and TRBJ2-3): EAGVTQSPTHLIKTRGQQATLRCSPISGHTSVYWYQQALGLGLQFLLWYDEGEERNRGNFPPRFSGRQFPNYSSELNVNALELEDSALYLCASSSGNPPTDTQYFGPGTRLTVL.

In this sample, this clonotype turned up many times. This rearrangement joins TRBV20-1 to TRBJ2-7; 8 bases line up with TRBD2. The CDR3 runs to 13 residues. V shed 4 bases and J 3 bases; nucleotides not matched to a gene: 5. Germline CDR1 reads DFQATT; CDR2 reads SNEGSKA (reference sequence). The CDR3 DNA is TGCAGTGCTAAGGAAGCGGGAGACTACGAGCAGTACTTC. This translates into CSAKEAGDYEQYF.

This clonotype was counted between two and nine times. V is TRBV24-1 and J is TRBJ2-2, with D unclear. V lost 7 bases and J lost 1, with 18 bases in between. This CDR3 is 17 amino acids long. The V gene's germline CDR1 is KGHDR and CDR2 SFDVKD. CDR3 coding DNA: TGTGCCACCAGCTCTGAAATCGAGACTGGGAACACCGGGGAGCTGTTTTTT. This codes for CATSSEIETGNTGELFF.

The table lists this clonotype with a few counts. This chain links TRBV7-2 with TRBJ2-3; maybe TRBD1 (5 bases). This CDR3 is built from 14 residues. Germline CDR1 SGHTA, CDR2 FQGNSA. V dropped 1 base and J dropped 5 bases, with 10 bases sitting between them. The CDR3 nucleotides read TGTGCCAGCAGCTTAGTAGTGCAGGGAGATACGCAGTATTTT. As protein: CASSLVVQGDTQYF. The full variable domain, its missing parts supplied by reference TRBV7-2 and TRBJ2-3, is GAGVSQSPSNKVTEKGKDVELRCDPISGHTALYWYRQSLGQGLEFLIYFQGNSAPDKSGLPSDRFSAERTGGSVSTLTIQRTQQEDSAVYLCASSLVVQGDTQYFGPGTRLTVL.

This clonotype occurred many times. CDR3 in DNA: TGTGCCACCGGACGGAGCAATCAGCCCCAGCATTTT. This gives the protein CATGRSNQPQHF. V is TRBV10-3 and J is TRBJ1-5; D uncertain. The CDR3 has 12 residues. Trimming pared 10 bases from V and 1 base from J, leaving 8 bases between. Germline CDR1 and CDR2: ENHRY and SYGVKD.

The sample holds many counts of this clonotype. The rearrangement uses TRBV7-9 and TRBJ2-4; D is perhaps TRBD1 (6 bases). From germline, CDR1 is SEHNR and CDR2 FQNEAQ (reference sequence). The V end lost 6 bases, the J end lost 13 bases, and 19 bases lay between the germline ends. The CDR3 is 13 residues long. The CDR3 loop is CASSWPGQGTQYF. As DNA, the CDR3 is TGTGCCAGCAGTTGGCCGGGACAAGGCACCCAGTACTTC.

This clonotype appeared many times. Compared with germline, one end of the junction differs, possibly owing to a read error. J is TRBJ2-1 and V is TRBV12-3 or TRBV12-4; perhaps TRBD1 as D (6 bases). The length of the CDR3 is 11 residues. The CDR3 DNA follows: TGTGCCAGCAGATGGGACAAAGAGCAGTTCTTC. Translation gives CASRWDKEQFF.

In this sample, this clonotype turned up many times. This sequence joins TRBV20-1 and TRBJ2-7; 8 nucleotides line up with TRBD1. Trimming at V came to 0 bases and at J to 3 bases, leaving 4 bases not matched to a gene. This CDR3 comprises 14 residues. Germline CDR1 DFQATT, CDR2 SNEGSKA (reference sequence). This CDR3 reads CSAREGQGRYEQYF. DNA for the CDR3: TGCAGTGCTAGAGAAGGACAGGGTCGCTACGAGCAGTACTTC.

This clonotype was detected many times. CDR3 sequence reads: CASSVQSGGYEQYF. Written as DNA, the CDR3 is TGCGCCAGCAGCGTGCAGAGCGGGGGCTACGAGCAGTACTTC. This rearrangement joins TRBV5-1 to TRBJ2-7, with 8 bases fitting TRBD2. With 4 bases clipped from V and 3 bases from J, the junction kept 6 bases outside the gene matches. Germline V lookup: CDR1 SGHRS, CDR2 YFSETQ. This CDR3 is 14 amino acids long.

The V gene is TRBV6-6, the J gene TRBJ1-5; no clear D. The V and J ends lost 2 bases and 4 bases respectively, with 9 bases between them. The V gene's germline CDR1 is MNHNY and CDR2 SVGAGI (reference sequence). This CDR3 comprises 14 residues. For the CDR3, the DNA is TGTGCCAGCAGTTACGACCGACTAAATCAGCCCCAGCATTTT. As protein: CASSYDRLNQPQHF.

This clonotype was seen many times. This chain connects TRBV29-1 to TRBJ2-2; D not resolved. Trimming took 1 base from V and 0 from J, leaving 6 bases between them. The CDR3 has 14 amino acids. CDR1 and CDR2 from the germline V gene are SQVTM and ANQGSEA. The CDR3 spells CSVEGISNTGELFF. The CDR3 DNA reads TGCAGCGTTGAAGGCATTTCGAACACCGGGGAGCTGTTTTTT.

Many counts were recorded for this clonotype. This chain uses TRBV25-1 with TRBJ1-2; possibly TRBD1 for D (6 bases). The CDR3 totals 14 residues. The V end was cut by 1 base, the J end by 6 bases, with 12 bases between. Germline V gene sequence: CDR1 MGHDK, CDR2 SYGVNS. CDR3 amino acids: CASSESGGPDGYTF. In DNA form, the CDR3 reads TGTGCCAGCAGTGAATCGGGGGGGCCGGATGGCTACACCTTC.

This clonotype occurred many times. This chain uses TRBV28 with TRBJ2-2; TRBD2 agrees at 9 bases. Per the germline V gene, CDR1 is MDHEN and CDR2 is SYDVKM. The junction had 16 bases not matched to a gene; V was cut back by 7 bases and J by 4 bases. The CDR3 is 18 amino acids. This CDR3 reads CASTRPAGGKGGTGELFF. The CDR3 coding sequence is TGTGCCAGCACCAGACCAGCGGGAGGCAAAGGGGGCACCGGGGAGCTGTTTTTT.

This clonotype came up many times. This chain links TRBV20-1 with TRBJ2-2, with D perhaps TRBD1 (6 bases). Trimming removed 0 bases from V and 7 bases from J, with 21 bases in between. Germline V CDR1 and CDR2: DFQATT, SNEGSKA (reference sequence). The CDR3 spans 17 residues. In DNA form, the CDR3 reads TGCAGTGCTAGAGACCTCCTACAGGACAGTGGACACGGGGAGCTGTTTTTT. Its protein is CSARDLLQDSGHGELFF.

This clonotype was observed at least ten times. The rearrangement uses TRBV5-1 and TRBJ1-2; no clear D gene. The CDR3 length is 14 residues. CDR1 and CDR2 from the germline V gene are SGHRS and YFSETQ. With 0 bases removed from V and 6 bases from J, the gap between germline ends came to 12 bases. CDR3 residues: CASSLVPLTDGYTF. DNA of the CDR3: TGCGCCAGCAGCTTGGTGCCGCTAACGGATGGCTACACCTTC.

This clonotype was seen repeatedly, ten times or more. The CDR3 nucleotides read TGTGCCAGCAGCTTTCGCAATGAGCAGTTCTTC. Residues: CASSFRNEQFF. J is TRBJ2-1 and V is TRBV7-9, with D unclear. Trimming removed 3 bases from V and 6 bases from J, with 3 bases in between. CDR1 and CDR2 from the germline V gene are SEHNR and FQNEAQ (reference sequence). The length of the CDR3 is 11 residues.

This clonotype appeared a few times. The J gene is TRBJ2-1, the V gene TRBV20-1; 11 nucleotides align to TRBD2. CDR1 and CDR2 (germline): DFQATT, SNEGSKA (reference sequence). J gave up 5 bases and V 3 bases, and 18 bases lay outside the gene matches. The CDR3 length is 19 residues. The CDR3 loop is CSASPGFSGRARGNNEQFF. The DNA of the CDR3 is TGCAGTGCTAGTCCGGGGTTTAGCGGGAGGGCCCGGGGAAACAATGAGCAGTTCTTC.

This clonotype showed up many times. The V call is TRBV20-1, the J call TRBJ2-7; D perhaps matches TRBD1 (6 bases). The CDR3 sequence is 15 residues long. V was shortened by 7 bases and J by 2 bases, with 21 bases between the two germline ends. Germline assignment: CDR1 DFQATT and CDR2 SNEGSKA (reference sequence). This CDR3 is CSVVVGTLLPYEQYF. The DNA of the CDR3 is TGCAGTGTTGTCGTGGGGACACTCCTCCCCTACGAGCAGTACTTC.